The rows below give T cell receptor beta chains drawn from one sample of a study of T cells in Graves' hyperthyroidism and ophthalmopathy. One entry per CDR3 protein results from TCRdb running MiXCR on the multiplex PCR reads. The sample contains a few hundred thousand distinct CDR3 sequences, about a sixth of which appear only once. Sequencing was performed on blood. The receptors stem from a woman in her thirties or forties with Graves' ophthalmopathy. The CDR3 runs from the conserved cysteine through the conserved F or W. The order of the fields is V gene, J gene, CDR3 protein.

>TRBV3-1|TRBJ1-4
CASSQTPGGGGEKLFF
>TRBV2|TRBJ1-3
CASTTYGTIYF
>TRBV6-1|TRBJ2-5
CASRGTGQETQYF
>TRBV11-1|TRBJ2-7
CASSLADRDEQYF
>TRBV5-1|TRBJ2-7
CASTREGTGLAEQYF
>TRBV18|TRBJ1-5
CASTRGRNQPQHF
>TRBV2|TRBJ2-3
CASSGAAILPDTQYF
>TRBV7-2|TRBJ2-2
CASSMLAGGTGELFF
>TRBV5-1|TRBJ2-3
CASSLGVAGGADTQYF
>TRBV5-1|TRBJ2-1
CASSLNSVAAYNEQFF
>TRBV6-4|TRBJ2-1
CASSDSSRDRGEQFF
>TRBV28|TRBJ2-7
CASSLPGSRTYEQYF
>TRBV27|TRBJ2-5
CASAPAIQETQYF
>TRBV5-1|TRBJ1-5
CASSLGQGGSQPQHF
>TRBV9|TRBJ2-3
CASSPQGRGVTDTQYF
>TRBV10-3|TRBJ2-5
CAISESILSGNIQETQYF
>TRBV20-1|TRBJ2-5
CSARRETQYF
>TRBV12-3/TRBV12-4|TRBJ2-2
CASSPGGRVTGELFF
>TRBV9|TRBJ2-7
CASSVSGEPEQYF
>TRBV12-3/TRBV12-4|TRBJ2-3
CASSLSSSSAGTDTQYF
>TRBV18|TRBJ2-1
CANSPTGEAGNEQFF
>TRBV7-6|TRBJ2-4
CASSPGLAGRKAKNIQYF
>TRBV11-2|TRBJ2-5
CASTTVSGDRTQYF
>TRBV2|TRBJ2-7
CASHSGTGTYEQYF
>TRBV29-1|TRBJ1-1
CSVEGQVSEAFF
>TRBV12-3/TRBV12-4|TRBJ2-7
CASSEDSRAEQYF
>TRBV6-2/TRBV6-3|TRBJ1-5
CASTLEASFRSNQPQHF
>TRBV15|TRBJ1-1
CATSGGMNTEAFF
>TRBV27|TRBJ2-7
CASSLIGTSFYEQYF
>TRBV5-1|TRBJ2-2
CASSSTSGSGTGELFF
>TRBV5-5|TRBJ2-6
CASSFGEANVLTF
>TRBV29-1|TRBJ1-5
CSVVVGVGQPQHF
>TRBV2|TRBJ2-2
CASSEVTGELFF
>TRBV27|TRBJ2-1
CASKGPSSYNEQFF
>TRBV28|TRBJ1-5
CASSSLFRRGVNQPQHF
>TRBV27|TRBJ2-1
CASRRAGQGIYEQFF
>TRBV5-1|TRBJ2-3
CASSISYTDTQYF
>TRBV9|TRBJ2-7
CASSPRGGNPSDEQYF
>TRBV6-5|TRBJ2-1
CASINVVGASGRWGPYNEQFF